This entry lists 18 T cell receptor beta chains sequenced from one sample in a study of blood T cell repertoires in COVID-19. Profiling relied on immunoSEQ multiplex PCR, and the TCRdb table lists in-frame clones only, not all of them. The data contain around 360,000 clones, 70% to 90% of them seen just once; the ten biggest clones take up around 9.3%. Specimen: peripheral blood. These receptor sequences come from a woman between 25 and 40 years old with COVID-19, enrolled during active disease.

CDR3 protein: CASSLSWAKDTEAFF. CDR3 DNA sequence: TGTGCCAGCAGCTTGTCATGGGCGAAGGACACTGAAGCTTTCTTT. The chain recombines TRBV5-8 with TRBJ1-1; D not resolved. CDR1 SGHTS and CDR2 YDEGEE come from the germline V gene. The V gene lost 1 base and the J gene lost 3 bases, with 13 bases spanning the gap. This CDR3 region has 15 residues.

The chain uses TRBV10-3 and TRBJ2-7; TRBD2 agrees at 7 bases. Germline V gene sequence: CDR1 ENHRY, CDR2 SYGVKD. Losses at the gene ends were 6 bases for V and 5 bases for J; bases not matched to a gene: 7. The CDR3 contains 13 residues. This CDR3 is CAIREGGRDEQYF. The CDR3, as DNA: TGTGCCATCAGAGAGGGAGGGCGGGACGAGCAGTACTTC.

The CDR3 DNA is TGTGCCACCAGTGATTTCCGGGACACACACAATGAGCAGTTCTTC. It translates to CATSDFRDTHNEQFF. The rearrangement joins TRBV24-1 to TRBJ2-1; TRBD1 might be the D (6 bases). V lost 1 base to trimming and J lost 5 bases, with 11 bases between them. The length of the CDR3 is 15 residues. CDR1 and CDR2 from the germline V gene are KGHDR and SFDVKD.

The J gene is TRBJ2-2, the V gene TRBV7-9; 7 nucleotides line up with TRBD2. The CDR3 covers 17 residues. In germline, CDR1 is SEHNR, CDR2 FQNEAQ (reference sequence). With V trimmed by 1 base and J by 4 bases, 9 bases remained unmatched. The CDR3 region is CASSLVSAGVSTGELFF. CDR3 in DNA: TGTGCCAGCAGCTTAGTCTCGGCGGGAGTTAGCACCGGGGAGCTGTTTTTT.

The J gene is TRBJ1-4, the V gene TRBV19; D not certain. CDR1 and CDR2 from the germline V gene are LNHDA and SQIVND (reference sequence). Deletions cut 7 bases from V and 6 bases from J, with 12 bases between. The CDR3 length is 13 residues. The CDR3 nucleotides are TGTGCCAGTACCACGAGGCTCGATGAAAAACTGTTTTTT. This translates into CASTTRLDEKLFF.

The CDR3 coding sequence is TGTGCCAGCAGCGCGACTAGCTCCTCCGGGGAGACCCAGTACTTC. This translates into CASSATSSSGETQYF. The chain combines TRBV9 with TRBJ2-5; 7 positions match TRBD2. Germline CDR1 and CDR2: SGDLS and YYNGEE. After removal of 3 bases from V and 5 bases from J, the junction contained 10 bases not matched to a gene. The CDR3 has 15 residues.

The chain carries TRBV6-2 or TRBV6-3 and TRBJ1-1; D gene uncertain. Germline CDR1 reads MNHEY; CDR2 reads SVGEGT. This CDR3 spans 13 amino acids. V was shortened by 4 bases and J by 4 bases, with 10 bases between the two germline ends. The CDR3, as DNA: TGTGCCAGCAGTTTATACGGAGTCACTGAAGCTTTCTTT. Translating it yields CASSLYGVTEAFF.

The chain joins TRBV5-8 to TRBJ2-1, with D possibly matching TRBD1 (5 bases). V lost 2 bases and J lost 7, with 13 bases in between. Germline CDR1 is SGHTS and CDR2 is YDEGEE. The CDR3 extends over 14 amino acids. The CDR3 bases are TGTGCCAGCAGCTTCCCGGACAAAGGGAATGAGCAGTTCTTC. Protein sequence: CASSFPDKGNEQFF.

This clone was counted between two and nine times. The V call is TRBV6-2 or TRBV6-3, the J call TRBJ2-1; TRBD2 matches 9 bases. The length of the CDR3 is 17 residues. CDR1 MNHEY and CDR2 SVGEGT come from the germline V gene. V lost 0 bases to trimming and J lost 3 bases; unmatched junction nucleotides: 6. For the CDR3, the DNA is TGTGCCAGCAGTTACTCGGGCCTAGCGGGGATCTACAATGAGCAGTTCTTC. This translates into CASSYSGLAGIYNEQFF.

This clone was counted a single time. This rearrangement joins TRBV6-5 to TRBJ2-7; 7 nucleotides match TRBD1. Germline CDR1 reads MNHEY; CDR2 reads SVGAGI. V shed 8 bases and J 1 base; nucleotides not matched to a gene: 5. CDR3 size: 13 residues. The CDR3, as DNA: TGTGCCAGCGGGACAGTTAGTTCCTACGAGCAGTACTTC. The encoded protein is CASGTVSSYEQYF.

V and J are TRBV7-9 and TRBJ2-2, with D unclear. V lost 6 bases and J 5 bases, leaving 13 bases between the germline ends. Per germline, CDR1 SEHNR and CDR2 FQNEAQ (reference sequence). The CDR3 extends over 14 amino acids. As DNA, the CDR3 is TGTGCCAGCAGTCCCACACCGGGTACCGGGGAGCTGTTTTTT. Translated, it gives CASSPTPGTGELFF.

This clone was detected only a few times. This chain joins TRBV7-2 and TRBJ2-2; 8 nucleotides match TRBD1. V was clipped by 6 bases and J by 4 bases; unmatched bases: 7. The V gene's germline CDR1 is SGHTA and CDR2 FQGNSA. The CDR3 spans 15 residues. CDR3 region: CASRFGQGVTGELFF. Written as DNA, the CDR3 is TGTGCCAGCAGATTCGGACAGGGTGTCACCGGGGAGCTGTTTTTT.

V gene TRBV18 combines with J gene TRBJ1-3; D unclear. Germline V lookup: CDR1 KGHSH, CDR2 LQKENI. This CDR3 is 16 amino acids long. Trimming shortened V by 0 bases and J by 0 bases, and 9 bases separated the two germline ends. This CDR3 is CASSPPRTLSGNTIYF. CDR3 sequence (DNA): TGTGCCAGCTCACCACCGCGTACCCTCTCTGGAAACACCATATATTTT.

The CDR3 region is CASSPLSRGEGNTEAFF. CDR3 DNA: TGCGCCAGCAGCCCCCTATCGAGAGGGGAGGGGAACACTGAAGCTTTCTTT. This rearrangement joins TRBV4-1 to TRBJ1-1, with D tentatively TRBD1 (5 bases). Germline CDR1 is MGHRA and CDR2 is YSYEKL. This CDR3 comprises 17 residues. Trimming removed 4 bases from V and 1 base from J, with 19 bases in between.

This clone was observed a single time. J is TRBJ2-7 and V is TRBV7-2, with 8 bases that match TRBD1. V lost 5 bases to trimming and J lost 3 bases; unmatched junction nucleotides: 6. Germline CDR1 reads SGHTA; CDR2 reads FQGNSA. CDR3 length equals 14 residues. CDR3 in DNA: TGTGCCAGCAGCCCCGGGACAGGTGTCTACGAGCAGTACTTC. Residues: CASSPGTGVYEQYF.

The genes are TRBV9 and TRBJ2-4; 7 bases align to TRBD1. The CDR3 has 15 residues. Germline-derived CDR1 and CDR2 are SGDLS and YYNGEE. Trimming took 0 bases from V and 8 from J; bases not matched to a gene: 8. CDR3: CASSVGPGGRHIQYF. In DNA, the CDR3 is TGTGCCAGCAGCGTAGGCCCAGGGGGTAGGCACATTCAGTACTTC.

The chain links TRBV11-2 to TRBJ1-2; 7 bases map to TRBD1. This CDR3 contains 13 residues. The V gene end was trimmed by 5 bases and the J gene end by 4 bases; junction bases not matched to a gene: 4. In germline, CDR1 is SGHAT, CDR2 FQNNGV. The CDR3: CASSPQGPYGYTF. In DNA form, the CDR3 reads TGTGCCAGCAGCCCACAGGGGCCCTATGGCTACACCTTC.

The V call is TRBV6-5, the J call TRBJ2-7; a possible D gene is TRBD1 (7 bases). Trimming took 6 bases from V and 4 from J, leaving 19 bases between them. The germline gives CDR1 MNHEY, CDR2 SVGAGI. This CDR3 is built from 15 residues. CDR3 DNA sequence: TGTGCCAGCAGCCCCTTAATGACAGGGACTTACGAGCAGTACTTC. Protein sequence: CASSPLMTGTYEQYF.